The next 5 T cell receptor beta chains were all read from a single sample in a study of blood T cell repertoires in COVID-19. TCRdb keeps only in-frame clones here, not all; method: immunoSEQ multiplex PCR. The table shows roughly 420,000 clones, with 85% to 90% occurring only once. The sample consisted of PBMCs or T cells enriched from blood (not recorded which). The receptors come from a woman younger than 45 with acute COVID-19.

The V call is TRBV3-1 (or the pseudogene TRBV3-2), the J call TRBJ1-1; D gene unclear. Germline V lookup: CDR1 LGHDT, CDR2 YNNKEL (reference sequence). CDR3 length: 13 amino acids. V was clipped by 4 bases and J by 3 bases, with 9 bases between them. The CDR3 sequence is CASSRLTDTEAFF. As DNA, the CDR3 is TGTGCCAGCAGCCGGCTTACAGACACTGAAGCTTTCTTT.

This clone has only one observation. This chain uses TRBV11-2 with TRBJ2-7, with D unclear. Germline lookup yields CDR1 SGHAT and CDR2 FQNNGV. The CDR3 has 13 residues. Trimming pared 0 bases from V and 6 bases from J, leaving 9 bases between. The chain's CDR3 is CASSLDSRGEQYF. The CDR3 region has the DNA TGTGCCAGCAGCTTAGACTCGCGCGGCGAGCAGTACTTC.

This clone has just one count. V is TRBV4-3 and J is TRBJ1-4, with no clear D. The CDR3 loop spans 16 amino acids. The germline V gene encodes CDR1 LGHNA and CDR2 YSLEER. With 3 bases removed from V and 7 bases from J, the gap between germline ends came to 18 bases. The CDR3 region has the DNA TGCGCCAGCAGCCAGTCCGGGCCCACCGGAGGTGAAAAACTGTTTTTT. Its translation is CASSQSGPTGGEKLFF.

This clone was counted a single time. This sequence joins TRBV2 and TRBJ1-6; TRBD1 is a possible D gene (6 bases). Germline V gene sequence: CDR1 SNHLY, CDR2 FYNNEI. The ends were cut back, 5 bases at V and 5 bases at J, with 13 bases in the middle. The CDR3 has 15 residues. CDR3 nucleotides: TGTGCCAGCAGTTCCAGGGGATCTAATAATTCACCCCTCCACTTT. Its translation is CASSSRGSNNSPLHF. Filled out from reference TRBV2 and TRBJ1-6, the complete variable domain reads EPEVTQTPSHQVTQMGQEVILRCVPISNHLYFYWYRQILGQKVEFLVSFYNNEISEKSEIFDDQFSVERPDGSNFTLKIRSTKLEDSAMYFCASSSRGSNNSPLHFGNGTRLTVT.

V usage is TRBV9 and J usage is TRBJ2-1; D is possibly TRBD2 (7 bases). The germline CDR1 and CDR2 sequences are SGDLS and YYNGEE. The CDR3 spans 16 residues. V was trimmed by 3 bases and J by 7 bases, leaving 20 bases between them. CDR3 in DNA: TGTGCCAGCAGCGACCCTGGGGGGGCCCCAGTAAATGAGCAGTTCTTC. It is translated as CASSDPGGAPVNEQFF.